This is a list of T cell receptor beta chains from one sample in a study of cytomegalovirus exposure and HLA in healthy donors. Profiling relied on immunoSEQ multiplex PCR, and the TCRdb table lists in-frame clones only, not all of them. Of roughly 100,000 clones in the sample, about 62% were seen once. The sequenced material came from PBMCs. Receptors were obtained from a human donor in good health. CDR3s include the opening cysteine and the closing phenylalanine or tryptophan. Each record gives: CDR3 DNA, CDR3 protein, D gene, V gene, clone size, J gene. A D gene is named only where the DNA matches it firmly. A row's size may be missing; if present it is once, few, many or a size class.

TGTGCCAGCAGCCTGGGTAGCGGGAGCCCGACCTCCCAGTACTTC | CASSLGSGSPTSQYF | TRBD2 | TRBV6-1 | NA | TRBJ2-5
TGTGCCAGCAGTTTGTCGCGGCAGGGCGGTGAAAAACTGTTTTTT | CASSLSRQGGEKLFF | NA | TRBV28 | NA | TRBJ1-4
TGTGCCAGCAGCGCGGGGCCGCGGACAGGGGGAGGCACTGAAGCTTTCTTT | CASSAGPRTGGGTEAFF | TRBD1 | TRBV9 | NA | TRBJ1-1
TGCGCCAGCAGCCCCCGACAGTCCACAGATACGCAGTATTTT | CASSPRQSTDTQYF | NA | TRBV5-1 | NA | TRBJ2-3
TGTGCCAGCAGCCGAAAGGACGGAGGGCACTATGGCTACACCTTC | CASSRKDGGHYGYTF | NA | TRBV5-4 | NA | TRBJ1-2
TGCGCCAGCAGCTTGGGAGGGCGTGAGCAGTACTTC | CASSLGGREQYF | NA | TRBV5-1 | NA | TRBJ2-7
TGTGCCAGCAGCCAAGTACGTCGGAGCTCTGGAAACACCATATATTTT | CASSQVRRSSGNTIYF | NA | TRBV14 | few | TRBJ1-3
TGTGCCATCAGCCTCACTAGCGGGACCTACAATGAGCAGTTCTTC | CAISLTSGTYNEQFF | TRBD2 | TRBV10-3 | NA | TRBJ2-1
TGTGCCAGCAGCGTGGGTACTAGCGGAAGCACAGATACGCAGTATTTT | CASSVGTSGSTDTQYF | TRBD2 | TRBV9 | once | TRBJ2-3
TGTGCCAGCACCGGGACCGGGACGGGGACTTTAGAGACCCAGTACTTC | CASTGTGTGTLETQYF | NA | TRBV6-6 | NA | TRBJ2-5
TGTGCCAGCACCCGCGGGGTCAGCTCTGGAAACACCATATATTTT | CASTRGVSSGNTIYF | NA | TRBV6-1 | NA | TRBJ1-3
TGTGCCAGCAGCCTGACCGACAGTCCCTACGAGCAGTACTTC | CASSLTDSPYEQYF | NA | TRBV7-9 | NA | TRBJ2-7
TGCGCCAGCAGCCCGGGACTAGCGGGACCCAAGAACACCGGGGAGCTGTTTTTT | CASSPGLAGPKNTGELFF | TRBD2 | TRBV5-1 | NA | TRBJ2-2
TGTGCCTGGAGTTCTGAGGTAGGTCAGCCCCAGCATTTT | CAWSSEVGQPQHF | NA | TRBV30 | once | TRBJ1-5
TGTGCCAGCAGTCAACGCGGCAACACTAACTATGGCTACACCTTC | CASSQRGNTNYGYTF | NA | TRBV27 | NA | TRBJ1-2
TGTGCCAGCGGACTTAAGGAGACCCAGTACTTC | CASGLKETQYF | NA | TRBV7-6 | NA | TRBJ2-5
TGTGCCAGTAGCTGGGGACAGGCGAACACTGAAGCTTTCTTT | CASSWGQANTEAFF | TRBD1 | TRBV19 | NA | TRBJ1-1
TGTGCCAGCAGCTCCCTTTACGAGCAGTACTTC | CASSSLYEQYF | NA | TRBV7-9 | few | TRBJ2-7
TGTGCCAGTAGTATAGATCATCTACAGGGCCGCAATCAGCCCCAGCATTTT | CASSIDHLQGRNQPQHF | NA | TRBV19 | few | TRBJ1-5
TGTGCCTGGAGTGTACAGGACCTAAAGAGGGAGACCCAGTACTTC | CAWSVQDLKRETQYF | NA | TRBV30 | NA | TRBJ2-5
TGTGCCAGCAGGGTGACAGGAAACAAGAACACTGAAGCTTTCTTT | CASRVTGNKNTEAFF | NA | TRBV2 | NA | TRBJ1-1
TGTGCCAGCAGCTTGGCGGGTCGTTTAGATACGCAGTATTTT | CASSLAGRLDTQYF | NA | TRBV7-9 | NA | TRBJ2-3
TGCGCCAGCAGCCTCGGACTAGCGGTAGTCACAGATACGCAGTATTTT | CASSLGLAVVTDTQYF | TRBD2 | TRBV5-1 | few | TRBJ2-3
TGCGCCAGCAGCTTGGAGGCAGGATTCAATTCTGGAAACACCATATATTTT | CASSLEAGFNSGNTIYF | NA | TRBV5-1 | NA | TRBJ1-3
TGTGCCAGCAGCCCCCGGGACAGGGGTGATGGCTACACCTTC | CASSPRDRGDGYTF | TRBD1 | TRBV7-9 | NA | TRBJ1-2
TGTGCCAGCTCACCACTAGCCCCGACGGGGGGTTCCTACGAGCAGTACTTC | CASSPLAPTGGSYEQYF | TRBD2 | TRBV18 | few | TRBJ2-7
TGTGCCAGCGGAGCGGGAGTGAACACCGGGGAGCTGTTTTTT | CASGAGVNTGELFF | TRBD2 | TRBV7-6 | NA | TRBJ2-2
TGTGCCAGCAGTGAACACCGGGACAGCGGATATGAAGCTTTCTTT | CASSEHRDSGYEAFF | TRBD1 | TRBV6-1 | few | TRBJ1-1
TGTGCCAGCAGCCCACCGGGACTAGCAGTATACAATGAGCAGTTCTTC | CASSPPGLAVYNEQFF | TRBD2 | TRBV11-1 | NA | TRBJ2-1
TGTGCCAGCAGTCAGATACAGGGATTCCAGATTTTATATGGCTACACCTTC | CASSQIQGFQILYGYTF | NA | TRBV27 | few | TRBJ1-2
TGCGCCAGCAGCCAAGATAAGGGGGACAGGGGTTTTTATGAGCAGTTCTTC | CASSQDKGDRGFYEQFF | TRBD1 | TRBV4-1 | NA | TRBJ2-1
TGTGCCACCCGACAGGAGACCTACGAGCAGTACTTC | CATRQETYEQYF | NA | TRBV10-3 | NA | TRBJ2-7
TGCGCCAGCAGCTTACAGGGATATTCTTATGGCTACACCTTC | CASSLQGYSYGYTF | NA | TRBV5-1 | NA | TRBJ1-2
TGTGCCAGCAGTTTATGGACTAGCGGAGGTCCCTACAATGAGCAGTTCTTC | CASSLWTSGGPYNEQFF | TRBD2 | TRBV27 | NA | TRBJ2-1
TGTGCCAGCTCACCACCCGCAGGGGGCTTTGGCTACACCTTC | CASSPPAGGFGYTF | TRBD1 | TRBV18 | few | TRBJ1-2
TGTGCCAGCAGTCACCAGGGCCAGTTTATTGAGCAGTTCTTC | CASSHQGQFIEQFF | NA | TRBV25-1 | NA | TRBJ2-1
TGTGCCTGGAGTAAGGACAGGGGGCCTTACGAGCAGTACTTC | CAWSKDRGPYEQYF | TRBD1 | TRBV30 | NA | TRBJ2-7
TGTGCCAGCAGCCCACCGGGACTAGCGGACAGTGAGCAGTTCTTC | CASSPPGLADSEQFF | TRBD2 | TRBV7-9 | NA | TRBJ2-1